The 11 T cell receptor beta chains listed next were all sequenced from one sample in a study of T-cell reconstitution after alpha-beta-depleted transplantation in children. The TCRbeta library incorporated unique molecular identifiers. Each CDR3 protein is one row after TCRdb ran MiXCR on the PCR reads. The sample has 800,000 to 1,000,000 distinct CDR3 sequences; roughly 29% are singletons. Sequenced material: PBMCs, mostly from graft donor cells, taken 360 days after TCRalphabeta/CD19-depleted stem cell transplant. Receptors originate from a boy under three years old who had a stem cell transplant for SCID, so the T cells may come from the graft donor.

This clonotype was counted only a few times. The CDR3 region has the DNA TGTGCCATCAGTGAGTCGAGGGTCCGATCGCCGAACACTGAAGCTTTCTTT. Translating gives CAISESRVRSPNTEAFF. The gene calls are TRBV10-3 and TRBJ1-1; D is unclear. Per germline, CDR1 ENHRY and CDR2 SYGVKD. This CDR3 has 17 amino acids. V was clipped by 0 bases and J by 1 base, with 15 bases between them.

This chain links TRBV7-9 with TRBJ1-3; D unclear. Trimming cost V 2 bases and J 4 bases, with 15 bases left between them. Germline assignment: CDR1 SEHNR and CDR2 FQNEAQ (reference sequence). The CDR3 sequence is 16 residues long. CDR3 coding DNA: TGTGCCAGCAGCTTATTGACCCATGACGTCGGAAACACCATATATTTT. Its translation: CASSLLTHDVGNTIYF.

This rearrangement joins TRBV6-2 or TRBV6-3 to TRBJ2-3; D gene unclear. Germline V lookup: CDR1 MNHEY, CDR2 SVGEGT. The CDR3 runs to 17 residues. The V gene lost 6 bases and the J gene lost 0 bases, with 19 bases spanning the gap. The CDR3 DNA reads as TGTGCCAGCAGCCCCACCGACATTCACCTAAGCACAGATACGCAGTATTTT. It is translated as CASSPTDIHLSTDTQYF.

The chain is built from TRBV7-4 and TRBJ1-4; D is possibly TRBD1 (6 bases). Germline V CDR1 and CDR2: SGHVT, SQSDAQ. V lost 0 bases, J lost 5 bases, and 13 bases lay in between. This CDR3 has 16 residues. The CDR3 coding sequence is TGTGCCAGCAGCTTAGCGCTGTTGGGGACAAATGAAAAACTGTTTTTT. Protein: CASSLALLGTNEKLFF.

The table lists this clonotype with a few counts. The chain has TRBV20-1 and TRBJ2-1; D tentatively reads TRBD1 or TRBD2 (6 bases each). Germline CDR1 reads DFQATT; CDR2 reads SNEGSKA (reference sequence). CDR3 size: 15 residues. V lost 4 bases and J 0 bases, leaving 13 bases between the germline ends. CDR3 region: CSAILGGYSYNEQFF. The CDR3, as DNA: TGCAGTGCTATATTGGGGGGCTACTCCTACAATGAGCAGTTCTTC.

For the CDR3, the DNA is TGTGCCAGCAGTTTAGGTGGGGGGACACTGTTTTTT. It encodes CASSLGGGTLFF. The rearrangement links TRBV12-3 or TRBV12-4 to TRBJ2-2, with D perhaps given as TRBD1 or TRBD2 (6 bases each). This CDR3 is built from 12 residues. V gave up 1 base and J gave up 14 bases, with 11 bases separating them.

The gene calls are TRBV7-8 and TRBJ2-1; maybe TRBD2 (6 bases). Trimming pared 1 base from V and 9 bases from J, leaving 10 bases between. The CDR3 is made up of 13 amino acids. Germline V gene sequence: CDR1 SGHVS, CDR2 FQNEAQ. The CDR3 sequence: CASSLVGGAEQFF. In DNA form, the CDR3 reads TGTGCCAGCAGCTTAGTTGGAGGGGCTGAGCAGTTCTTC.

There are a few counts of this clonotype. The chain is built from TRBV14 and TRBJ2-1, with 9 nucleotides matching TRBD2. V was clipped by 3 bases and J by 4 bases; unmatched bases: 7. The CDR3 has 16 residues. Per germline, CDR1 SGHDN and CDR2 FVKESK. The CDR3 here is CASSQGGGAYYNEQFF. CDR3 nucleotides: TGTGCCAGCAGCCAGGGCGGGGGGGCCTATTACAATGAGCAGTTCTTC.

This clonotype turned up a few times. The V call is TRBV9, the J call TRBJ2-7; D gene ambiguous. Germline CDR1 is SGDLS and CDR2 is YYNGEE. This CDR3 region has 15 residues. V was cut by 4 bases and J by 1 base, with 15 bases left in between. CDR3 sequence (DNA): TGTGCCAGCAGCCCGGAGTCCGGACGGTCCTACGAGCAGTACTTC. Protein product: CASSPESGRSYEQYF.

The chain carries TRBV19 and TRBJ2-1, with 7 bases matching TRBD1. The CDR3 length is 17 residues. Germline V gene lookup returns CDR1 LNHDA and CDR2 SQIVND (reference sequence). V lost 6 bases and J lost 1; bases outside the gene matches: 12. CDR3 loop: CASREHNRGRSYNEQFF. In DNA, the CDR3 is TGTGCCAGTAGGGAACATAACAGGGGAAGGTCCTACAATGAGCAGTTCTTC.

The chain links TRBV29-1 to TRBJ2-2, with TRBD1 matching over 9 bases. The V gene's germline CDR1 is SQVTM and CDR2 ANQGSEA. This CDR3 has 14 amino acids. V shed 7 bases and J 0 bases; nucleotides not matched to a gene: 3. The CDR3 nucleotides read TGCAGCGGCTGGACAGGGGCGAACACCGGGGAGCTGTTTTTT. Translating it yields CSGWTGANTGELFF.